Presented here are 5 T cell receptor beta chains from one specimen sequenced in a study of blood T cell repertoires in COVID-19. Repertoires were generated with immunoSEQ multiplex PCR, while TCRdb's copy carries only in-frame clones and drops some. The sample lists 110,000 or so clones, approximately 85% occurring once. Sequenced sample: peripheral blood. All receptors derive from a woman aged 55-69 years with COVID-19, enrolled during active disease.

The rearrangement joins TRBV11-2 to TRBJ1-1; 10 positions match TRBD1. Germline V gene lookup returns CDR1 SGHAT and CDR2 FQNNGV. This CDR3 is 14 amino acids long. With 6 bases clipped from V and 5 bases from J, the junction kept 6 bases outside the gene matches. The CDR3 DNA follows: TGTGCCAGCAGATGGGACAGGGGTACAACTGAAGCTTTCTTT. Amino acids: CASRWDRGTTEAFF.

The CDR3 DNA sequence: TGTGCCTGGAGTTTTCAGGGGGCACGTACTGAAGCTTTCTTT. Protein sequence: CAWSFQGARTEAFF. The V gene is TRBV30, the J gene TRBJ1-1; 8 nucleotides agree with TRBD1. Germline-derived CDR1 and CDR2 are GTSNPN and SVGIG (reference sequence). Trimming took 2 bases from V and 5 from J; bases not matched to a gene: 7. This CDR3 has 14 amino acids.

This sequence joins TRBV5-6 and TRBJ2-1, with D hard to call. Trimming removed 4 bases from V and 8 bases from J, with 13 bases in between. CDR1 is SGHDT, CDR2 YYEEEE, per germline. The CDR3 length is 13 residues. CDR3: CASSPTTRDEQFF. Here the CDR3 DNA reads TGTGCCAGCAGCCCCACTACTCGGGATGAGCAGTTCTTC.

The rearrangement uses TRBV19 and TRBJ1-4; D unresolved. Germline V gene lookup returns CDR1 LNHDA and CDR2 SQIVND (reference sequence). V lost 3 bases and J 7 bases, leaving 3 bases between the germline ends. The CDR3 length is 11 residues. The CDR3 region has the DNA TGTGCCAGTAGTATCTTTGAAAAACTGTTTTTT. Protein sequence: CASSIFEKLFF.

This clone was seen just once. As DNA, the CDR3 is TGTGCCAGCAGTCTACAGGGGTATTCTGGAAACACCATATATTTT. Translated, it gives CASSLQGYSGNTIYF. The V and J genes are TRBV6-2 or TRBV6-3 and TRBJ1-3; 7 bases fit TRBD1. This CDR3 is 15 amino acids long. Unmatched junction bases numbered 5, after V lost 5 bases and J lost 1 base. Germline CDR1 MNHEY, CDR2 SVGEGT.